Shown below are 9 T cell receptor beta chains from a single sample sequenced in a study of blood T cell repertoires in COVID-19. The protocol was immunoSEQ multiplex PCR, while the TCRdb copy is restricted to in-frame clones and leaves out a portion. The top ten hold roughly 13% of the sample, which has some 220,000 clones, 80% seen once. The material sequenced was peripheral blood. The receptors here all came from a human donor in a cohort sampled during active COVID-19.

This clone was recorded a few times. CDR3 in DNA: TGTGCCAGCAGCCCATACAGGGCCACAGATACGCAGTATTTT. Protein sequence: CASSPYRATDTQYF. This chain connects TRBV7-2 to TRBJ2-3, with D perhaps TRBD1 (6 bases). This CDR3 contains 14 residues. V was trimmed by 5 bases and J by 2 bases, leaving 11 bases between them. Germline V lookup: CDR1 SGHTA, CDR2 FQGNSA.

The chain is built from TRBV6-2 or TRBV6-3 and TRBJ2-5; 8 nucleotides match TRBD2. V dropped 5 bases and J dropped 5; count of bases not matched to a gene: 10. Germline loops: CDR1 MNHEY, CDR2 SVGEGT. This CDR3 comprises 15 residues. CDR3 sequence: CASSTPAGGGETQYF. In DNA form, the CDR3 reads TGTGCCAGCAGTACCCCTGCGGGGGGTGGGGAGACCCAGTACTTC.

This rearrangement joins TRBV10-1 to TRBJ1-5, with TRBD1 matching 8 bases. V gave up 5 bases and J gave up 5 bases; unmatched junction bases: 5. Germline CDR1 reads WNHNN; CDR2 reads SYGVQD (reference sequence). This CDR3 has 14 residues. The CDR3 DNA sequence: TGCGCCAGCAGTCCGGACAGGGAGGATCAGCCCCAGCATTTT. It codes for CASSPDREDQPQHF.

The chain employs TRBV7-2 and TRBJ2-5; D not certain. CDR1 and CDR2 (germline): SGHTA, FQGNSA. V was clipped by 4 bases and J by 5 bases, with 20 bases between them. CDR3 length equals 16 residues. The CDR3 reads CASSSQVKQDGETQYF. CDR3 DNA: TGTGCCAGCAGCTCCCAGGTGAAGCAGGATGGTGAGACCCAGTACTTC.

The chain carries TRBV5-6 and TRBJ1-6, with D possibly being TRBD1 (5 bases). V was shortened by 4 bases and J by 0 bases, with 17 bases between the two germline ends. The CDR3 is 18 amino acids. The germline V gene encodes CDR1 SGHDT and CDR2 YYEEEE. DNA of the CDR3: TGTGCCAGCAGCCCCGGGACTGCTGAGAGCTCCTATAATTCACCCCTCCACTTT. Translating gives CASSPGTAESSYNSPLHF.

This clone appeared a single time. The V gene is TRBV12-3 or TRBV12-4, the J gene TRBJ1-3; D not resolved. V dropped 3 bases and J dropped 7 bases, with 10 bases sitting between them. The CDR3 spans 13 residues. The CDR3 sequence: CASSLGGQNTIYF. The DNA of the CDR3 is TGTGCCAGCAGTTTGGGTGGGCAGAACACCATATATTTT.

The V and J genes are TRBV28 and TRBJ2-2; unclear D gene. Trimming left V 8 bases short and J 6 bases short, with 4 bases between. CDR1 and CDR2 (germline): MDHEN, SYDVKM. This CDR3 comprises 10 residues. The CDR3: CASSAGELFF. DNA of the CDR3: TGTGCCAGCTCAGCCGGGGAGCTGTTTTTT.

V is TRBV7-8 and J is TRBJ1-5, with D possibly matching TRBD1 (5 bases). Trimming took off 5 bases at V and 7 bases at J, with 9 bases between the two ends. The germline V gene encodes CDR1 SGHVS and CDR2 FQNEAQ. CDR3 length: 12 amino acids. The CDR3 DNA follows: TGTGCCAGCAGCCGAAGGGGCCAGCCCCAGCATTTT. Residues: CASSRRGQPQHF.

The CDR3 protein is CASSLKGVGSGTQYF. The CDR3 coding sequence is TGTGCCAGCAGCTTGAAAGGGGTTGGTTCGGGGACCCAGTACTTC. This chain uses TRBV5-8 with TRBJ2-5; possibly TRBD1 for D (5 bases). The CDR3 is made up of 15 amino acids. Germline assignment: CDR1 SGHTS and CDR2 YDEGEE. Trimming removed 1 base at V and 7 bases at J, with 17 bases between.